This T cell receptor beta chain was retrieved from a study of Graves' ophthalmopathy and Graves' hyperthyroidism. Across the study: Hyperthyroidism was considered stable when no ophthalmopathy appeared within 18 months of follow-up.

Study findings and constraints: Most clonotypes expanded in thyroid above 0.001 frequency were present in blood too.

For this clonotype: The antigen is undetermined.

V trimming: 4 bases; J trimming: 2 bases; junction bases outside the gene matches: 14. The germline V gene encodes CDR1 SGDLS and CDR2 YYNGEE. This CDR3 region has 18 residues. As the template, RNA transcripts were used to amplify TCR beta CDR3 regions. The first-round RT-PCR employed HTBI primers together with the Qiagen OneStep RT-PCR kit. A multiplex PCR was then performed as the second round. TCRdb re-called the multiplex PCR reads with MiXCR, one entry per CDR3 protein. The profile covers 580,000 or so distinct CDR3 sequences, with roughly 40% appearing a single time and around 4% taken by the ten largest.

The gene calls are TRBV9 and TRBJ2-3; 9 nucleotides line up with TRBD2. The TCR was taken from an adult man with Graves' hyperthyroidism. Material: peripheral blood or thyroid tissue (not recorded which). Here the CDR3 reads CASSLGPAGGSVTDTQYF. CDR3 in DNA: TGTGCCAGCAGCTTAGGGCCCGCGGGAGGGAGTGTCACAGATACGCAGTATTTT. The full variable domain, in which reference TRBV9 and TRBJ2-3 provide the parts outside the CDR3, is DSGVTQTPKHLITATGQRVTLRCSPRSGDLSVYWYQQSLDQGLQFLIQYYNGEERAKGNILERFSAQQFPDLHSELNLSSLELGDSALYFCASSLGPAGGSVTDTQYFGPGTRLTVL.